This passage covers 24 T cell receptor beta chains from one sample sequenced in a study of early T cells in non-severe SARS-CoV-2 infection. TCRdb independently ran MiXCR on the 5' RACE reads; one entry per CDR3 protein. Of fewer than 60,000 distinct CDR3 sequences listed, around a tenth are singletons. This material consisted of whole blood, taken at baseline. Receptors originate from an adult who was a healthcare worker with PCR-confirmed SARS-CoV-2 infection or an uninfected control (not recorded which).

The chain combines TRBV6-6 with TRBJ1-4, with unresolved D. This CDR3 contains 12 residues. V was pared by 0 bases and J by 7 bases, with 3 bases between. Germline CDR1 and CDR2: MNHNY and SVGAGI (reference sequence). In DNA, the CDR3 is TGTGCCAGCAGTTACTCGGGTGAAAAACTGTTTTTT. Residues: CASSYSGEKLFF.

Only a few counts were recorded for this clonotype. This chain joins TRBV27 and TRBJ2-3, with 11 bases lining up with TRBD2. V dropped 7 bases and J dropped 2; count of bases not matched to a gene: 14. Germline assignment: CDR1 MNHEY and CDR2 SMNVEV (reference sequence). The CDR3 is 18 amino acids. The CDR3, as DNA: TGTGCCAGCAACATAGCGGGGGGGCCGATTACTCACACAGATACGCAGTATTTT. Amino acid sequence: CASNIAGGPITHTDTQYF.

This clonotype was seen a handful of times. The chain recombines TRBV6-1 with TRBJ1-1; 9 bases line up with TRBD1. Looked up from germline, CDR1 is MNHNS and CDR2 is SASEGT. The V and J ends lost 7 bases and 2 bases, in that order; junction bases with no gene match: 8. This CDR3 is 15 amino acids long. CDR3 sequence reads: CASTRTGDANTEAFF. DNA of the CDR3: TGTGCCAGCACCCGGACAGGGGACGCAAACACTGAAGCTTTCTTT.

The V call is TRBV18, the J call TRBJ1-5; D is undetermined. CDR3 size: 15 residues. The V end was cut by 3 bases, the J end by 0 bases, with 9 bases between. Looked up from germline, CDR1 is KGHSH and CDR2 is LQKENI. CDR3 region: CASSPLGNSNQPQHF. In nucleotides, the CDR3 is TGTGCCAGCTCACCCCTCGGCAATAGCAATCAGCCCCAGCATTTT.

This clonotype was found many times. V and J are TRBV11-2 and TRBJ2-2, with D maybe TRBD1 (6 bases). This CDR3 is 15 amino acids long. The ends were cut back, 3 bases at V and 4 bases at J, with 12 bases in the middle. Germline CDR1 and CDR2: SGHAT and FQNNGV. The CDR3 DNA follows: TGTGCCAGCAGCTTGGAGCCCAGGGGCACCGGGGAGCTGTTTTTT. Encoded protein: CASSLEPRGTGELFF. Filled out from reference TRBV11-2 and TRBJ2-2, the complete variable domain reads EAGVAQSPRYKIIEKRQSVAFWCNPISGHATLYWYQQILGQGPKLLIQFQNNGVVDDSQLPKDRFSAERLKGVDSTLKIQPAKLEDSAVYLCASSLEPRGTGELFFGEGSRLTVL.

The table lists this clonotype with a few counts. This sequence joins TRBV7-2 and TRBJ1-1; D not certain. CDR1 SGHTA and CDR2 FQGNSA come from the germline V gene. This CDR3 is 15 amino acids long. Trimming removed 2 bases from V and 0 bases from J, with 10 bases in between. CDR3 nucleotides: TGTGCCAGCAGCTTACTCTCCCCGGTGAACACTGAAGCTTTCTTT. Amino acids: CASSLLSPVNTEAFF.

In this sample, this clonotype turned up many times. This chain's CDR3 is CASSSAGTGEDTIYF. The CDR3 nucleotides are TGCGCCAGCAGCTCCGCCGGGACAGGGGAGGACACCATATATTTT. The rearrangement links TRBV5-1 to TRBJ1-3, with 10 bases that match TRBD1. The CDR3 has 15 amino acids. The V gene's germline CDR1 is SGHRS and CDR2 YFSETQ. V shed 3 bases, J shed 8 bases, and the junction held 8 bases outside the gene matches.

The gene calls are TRBV9 and TRBJ2-1; tentatively, D is TRBD2 (5 bases). V was trimmed by 0 bases and J by 4 bases, leaving 11 bases between them. The CDR3 contains 15 residues. Germline V lookup: CDR1 SGDLS, CDR2 YYNGEE. The CDR3 loop is CASSVESLDYNEQFF. Written as DNA, the CDR3 is TGTGCCAGCAGCGTAGAATCACTAGATTACAATGAGCAGTTCTTC.

V is TRBV28 and J is TRBJ2-1; 9 bases align to TRBD1. The CDR3 has 14 amino acids. From germline, CDR1 is MDHEN and CDR2 SYDVKM. J was trimmed by 7 bases and V by 5 bases; bases with no gene match: 6. The CDR3 sequence: CASSTGTGLNEQFF. For the CDR3, the DNA is TGTGCCAGCAGTACCGGGACAGGGCTAAATGAGCAGTTCTTC.

This clonotype was picked up many times. The chain has TRBV28 and TRBJ2-7, with 7 positions matching TRBD1. This CDR3 is built from 13 residues. Germline trimming cut 4 bases from V and 7 bases from J; bases unmatched to any gene: 7. Germline assignment: CDR1 MDHEN and CDR2 SYDVKM. The CDR3 here is CASSSYRGQEQYF. DNA of the CDR3: TGTGCCAGCAGTTCATACAGGGGACAGGAGCAGTACTTC.

The chain has TRBV7-6 and TRBJ2-1; 13 bases fit TRBD2. Germline CDR1 SGHVS, CDR2 FNYEAQ. The junction had 10 bases not matched to a gene; V was cut back by 5 bases and J by 0 bases. There are 19 residues in the CDR3. CDR3 nucleotide sequence: TGTGCCAGCAGCGAGAGACTAGCGGGGGGTTCTAGCTCCTACAATGAGCAGTTCTTC. Protein product: CASSERLAGGSSSYNEQFF.

The chain employs TRBV6-6 and TRBJ2-1; 7 positions match TRBD2. This CDR3 region has 16 residues. V was clipped by 2 bases and J by 7 bases; unmatched bases: 11. Germline V gives CDR1 MNHNY, CDR2 SVGAGI (reference sequence). CDR3 loop: CASSYRLSGTRNEQFF. The DNA of the CDR3 is TGTGCCAGCAGTTACCGCCTGAGCGGGACCCGGAATGAGCAGTTCTTC.

The table lists this clonotype with a few counts. This chain links TRBV6-5 with TRBJ2-4; 9 bases map to TRBD2. This CDR3 is built from 15 residues. CDR1 is MNHEY, CDR2 SVGAGI, per germline. Trimming cost V 8 bases and J 3 bases; bases outside gene matches: 8. The CDR3 DNA reads as TGTGCCAGCGGAGCGGGGGGATTAGGCAAAAACATTCAGTACTTC. Its protein is CASGAGGLGKNIQYF.

This clonotype was observed at least ten times. CDR3 sequence (DNA): TGTGCCAGCAGCCCGGCGAGTAGCACAGATACGCAGTATTTT. Its translation is CASSPASSTDTQYF. The rearrangement uses TRBV5-4 and TRBJ2-3, with no clear D. Germline assignment: CDR1 SGHNT and CDR2 YYREEE (reference sequence). The CDR3 consists of 14 residues. Trimming pared 4 bases from V and 0 bases from J, leaving 9 bases between.

In this sample, this clonotype turned up many times. The V and J genes are TRBV6-5 and TRBJ1-1; TRBD1 might be the D (5 bases). V lost 4 bases to trimming and J lost 1 base, with 7 bases between them. The CDR3 contains 13 residues. Germline CDR1 MNHEY, CDR2 SVGAGI. Written as DNA, the CDR3 is TGTGCCAGCAGTTTACAGGCGAACACTGAAGCTTTCTTT. This encodes CASSLQANTEAFF.

The chain employs TRBV4-3 and TRBJ1-5; D is ambiguous. The CDR3 runs to 14 residues. Between the trimmed V and J ends, which lost 0 bases and 6 bases, there was a span of 9 bases. Germline loops: CDR1 LGHNA, CDR2 YSLEER. The CDR3 loop reads CASSQDQAGQPQHF. The CDR3 region has the DNA TGCGCCAGCAGCCAAGATCAGGCAGGTCAGCCCCAGCATTTT.

This clonotype was seen a handful of times. The chain joins TRBV5-1 to TRBJ2-2; D is uncertain. V lost 0 bases, J lost 4 bases, and 7 bases lay in between. In germline, CDR1 is SGHRS, CDR2 YFSETQ. This CDR3 spans 14 amino acids. Here the CDR3 DNA reads TGCGCCAGCAGCTTGGGTCCCAGCACCGGGGAGCTGTTTTTT. This translates into CASSLGPSTGELFF.

A few counts support this clonotype. This chain connects TRBV3-1 to TRBJ2-2; 8 nucleotides agree with TRBD2. This CDR3 region has 15 residues. Germline V gives CDR1 LGHDT, CDR2 YNNKEL (reference sequence). Trimming cost V 4 bases and J 4 bases; bases outside gene matches: 5. The chain's CDR3 is CASSPGTRSTGELFF. CDR3 coding DNA: TGTGCCAGCAGCCCCGGGACTAGATCCACCGGGGAGCTGTTTTTT.

The gene calls are TRBV7-2 and TRBJ2-5, with 7 bases lining up with TRBD2. With 5 bases clipped from V and 5 bases from J, the junction kept 11 bases outside the gene matches. Looked up from germline, CDR1 is SGHTA and CDR2 is FQGNSA. The CDR3 spans 15 residues. The CDR3 protein is CASSLHGTNEETQYF. The CDR3 coding sequence is TGTGCCAGCAGCCTCCACGGGACTAACGAGGAGACCCAGTACTTC.

The gene calls are TRBV27 and TRBJ2-2, with 7 bases that match TRBD1. This CDR3 has 14 residues. Germline V lookup: CDR1 MNHEY, CDR2 SMNVEV (reference sequence). Trimming at V came to 1 base and at J to 6 bases, leaving 2 bases not matched to a gene. The CDR3 coding sequence is TGTGCCAGCAGTTTATATGACAGGGCCGGGGAGCTGTTTTTT. The encoded protein is CASSLYDRAGELFF.

The J gene is TRBJ1-1, the V gene TRBV4-3; D not resolved. Germline V CDR1 and CDR2: LGHNA, YSLEER. Trimming stripped 2 bases from V and 10 bases from J, with 20 bases between. The CDR3 covers 15 residues. The CDR3 region is CASSQSLEVMKRAFF. The DNA for the CDR3 is TGCGCCAGCAGCCAATCTCTTGAGGTAATGAAGAGAGCTTTCTTT.

The CDR3 nucleotides read TGTGCCACCAGCAGAGAACGGAATGTCGGGGAGCTGTTTTTT. Its translation is CATSRERNVGELFF. The chain couples TRBV15 to TRBJ2-2, with unresolved D. V lost 0 bases and J 7 bases, leaving 9 bases between the germline ends. Germline CDR1 and CDR2: LNHNV and YYDKDF (reference sequence). The CDR3 totals 14 residues.

This chain joins TRBV6-5 and TRBJ2-7; D is perhaps TRBD1 or TRBD2 (5 bases each). The germline V and J ends were trimmed by 0 bases and 3 bases, with 9 bases remaining between them. This CDR3 contains 14 residues. Germline V gene lookup returns CDR1 MNHEY and CDR2 SVGAGI. Here the CDR3 DNA reads TGTGCCAGCAGTTACTCCCCAGGGAGCTACGAGCAGTACTTC. This sequence encodes CASSYSPGSYEQYF.

This clonotype was observed a few times. The rearrangement uses TRBV27 and TRBJ1-2; TRBD1 is a possible D gene (5 bases). CDR3 length: 14 amino acids. Germline V gene sequence: CDR1 MNHEY, CDR2 SMNVEV (reference sequence). Between the trimmed V and J ends, which lost 8 bases and 3 bases, there was a span of 16 bases. DNA of the CDR3: TGTGCCAGCCTGAGCCGGGGACGGGACTATGGCTACACCTTC. Its protein product is CASLSRGRDYGYTF.